The entry below describes one T cell receptor beta chain. The record originates from a study of blood T cell repertoires in COVID-19. Study-level information: Acute and convalescent COVID-19 samples came from the United States, Italy and Spain. PBMCs, B-cell-depleted T cells, or T cells were the source of the cDNA or gDNA that made up the material.

V lost 4 bases, J lost 5 bases, and 4 bases stayed unmatched. This CDR3 is built from 13 residues. CDR1 is SQVTM and CDR2 is ANQGSEA in the germline V gene. Only in-frame clones appear in the TCRdb table, and some are missing; sequencing was by immunoSEQ multiplex PCR. The data contain some 190,000 clones, around 81% of them singletons. Participant age was roughly 18 to 95 years, and participants resided in fewer than 25 US areas. Self-reported history from a screening survey and questionnaire set each donor's cohort. Sequenced input: PBMCs or T cells enriched from blood (not recorded which). The TCR originated in a young man with acute COVID-19. The genes are TRBV29-1 and TRBJ1-4; TRBD1 matches 7 bases. CDR3 residues: CSVAGTVNEKLFF. CDR3 in DNA: TGCAGCGTTGCCGGGACAGTAAATGAAAAACTGTTTTTT.